The text below deals with one T cell receptor (beta chain). Its antigen is unknown. These data are taken from a study of post-analysis software for immune sequencing data. The overall study: Multiple sclerosis in the patients followed relapsing-remitting, secondary progressive and progressive-relapsing courses. Study-level findings and limits: In patients, about five TRBV segments were more frequent than in controls, with TRBV5-6, TRBV5-1 and TRBV20-1 among them. F measure showed strong co-clustering of same-batch samples. People with multiple sclerosis had a significantly lower normalized Chao1 diversity than controls did.

J was trimmed by 2 bases and V by 4 bases; bases with no gene match: 10. The CDR3 loop spans 17 amino acids. The V gene's germline CDR1 is SGHRS and CDR2 YFSETQ. Built from TCR beta cDNA, the libraries had unique molecular identifiers in them. The source material, about 0.95 to 11 million T cells, gave rise to roughly 500,000 cDNA molecules. TCRdb re-analysed the PCR reads in MiXCR, keeping a single row per CDR3 protein. Found here are approximately 360,000 distinct CDR3 sequences, around a third of them singletons; the top ten hold roughly an eighth. The sequence derives from a girl between 10 and 17 years old with multiple sclerosis. The chain uses TRBV5-1 and TRBJ1-2, with 11 bases lining up with TRBD1. Material: blood. DNA of the CDR3: TGCGCCAGCAGCCCTACCCGGGGACAGGGGGGGAACTATGGCTACACCTTC. Its translation is CASSPTRGQGGNYGYTF.